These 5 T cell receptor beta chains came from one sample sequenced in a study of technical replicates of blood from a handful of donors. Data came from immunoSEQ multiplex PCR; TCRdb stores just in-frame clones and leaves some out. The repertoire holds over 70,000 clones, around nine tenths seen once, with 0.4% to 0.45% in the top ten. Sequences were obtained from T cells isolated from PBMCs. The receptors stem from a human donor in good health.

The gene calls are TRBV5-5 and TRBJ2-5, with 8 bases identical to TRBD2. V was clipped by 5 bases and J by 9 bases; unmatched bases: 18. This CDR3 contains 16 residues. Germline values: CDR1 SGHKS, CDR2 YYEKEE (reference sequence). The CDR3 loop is CASSQKNGGGPGAQYF. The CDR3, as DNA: TGTGCCAGCAGTCAAAAAAACGGGGGGGGTCCGGGAGCCCAGTACTTC.

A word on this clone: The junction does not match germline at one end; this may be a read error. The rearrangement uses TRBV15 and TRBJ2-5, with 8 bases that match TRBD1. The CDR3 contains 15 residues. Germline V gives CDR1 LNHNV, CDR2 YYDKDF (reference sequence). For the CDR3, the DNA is TGTGCCACGAGCATCATACAGGGGGGCCGAGAGACCCAGTACTTC. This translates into CATSIIQGGRETQYF.

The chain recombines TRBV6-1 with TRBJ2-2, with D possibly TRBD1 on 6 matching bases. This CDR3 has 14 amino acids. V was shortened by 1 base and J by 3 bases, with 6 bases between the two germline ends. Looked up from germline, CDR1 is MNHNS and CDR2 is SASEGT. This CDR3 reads CASSEGTDTGELFF. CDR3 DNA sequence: TGTGCCAGCAGTGAAGGGACAGACACCGGGGAGCTGTTTTTT.

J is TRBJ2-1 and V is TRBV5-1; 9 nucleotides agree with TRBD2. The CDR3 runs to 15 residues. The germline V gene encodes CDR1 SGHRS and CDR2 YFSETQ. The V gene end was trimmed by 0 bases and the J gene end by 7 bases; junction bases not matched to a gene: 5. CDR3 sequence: CASSLGSGSWNEQFF. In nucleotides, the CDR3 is TGCGCCAGCAGCTTGGGTAGCGGGAGCTGGAATGAGCAGTTCTTC. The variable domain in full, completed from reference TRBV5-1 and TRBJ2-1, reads KAGVTQTPRYLIKTRGQQVTLSCSPISGHRSVSWYQQTPGQGLQFLFEYFSETQRNKGNFPGRFSGRQFSNSRSEMNVSTLELGDSALYLCASSLGSGSWNEQFFGPGTRLTVL.

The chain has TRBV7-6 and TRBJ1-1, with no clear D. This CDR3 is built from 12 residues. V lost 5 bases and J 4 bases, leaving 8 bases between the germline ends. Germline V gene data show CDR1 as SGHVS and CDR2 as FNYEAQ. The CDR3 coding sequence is TGTGCCAGCAGCGCAGTCAGCACTGAAGCTTTCTTT. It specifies CASSAVSTEAFF.